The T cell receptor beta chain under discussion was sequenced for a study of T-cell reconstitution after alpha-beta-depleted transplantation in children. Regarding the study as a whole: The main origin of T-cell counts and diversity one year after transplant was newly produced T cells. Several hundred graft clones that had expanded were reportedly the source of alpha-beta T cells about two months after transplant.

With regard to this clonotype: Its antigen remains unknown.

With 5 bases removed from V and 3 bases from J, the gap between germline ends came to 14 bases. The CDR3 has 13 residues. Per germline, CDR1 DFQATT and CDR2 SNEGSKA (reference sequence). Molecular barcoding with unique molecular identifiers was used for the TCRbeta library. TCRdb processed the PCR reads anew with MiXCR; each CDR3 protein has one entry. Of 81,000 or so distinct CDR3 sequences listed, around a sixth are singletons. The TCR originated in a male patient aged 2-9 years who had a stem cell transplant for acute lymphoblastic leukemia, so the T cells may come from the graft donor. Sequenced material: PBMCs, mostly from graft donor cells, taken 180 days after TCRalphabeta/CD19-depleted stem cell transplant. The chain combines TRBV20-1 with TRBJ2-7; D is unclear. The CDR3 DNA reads TGCAGTGCTTCCGGGCCCGTGGGCTACGAGCAGTACTTC. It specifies CSASGPVGYEQYF.